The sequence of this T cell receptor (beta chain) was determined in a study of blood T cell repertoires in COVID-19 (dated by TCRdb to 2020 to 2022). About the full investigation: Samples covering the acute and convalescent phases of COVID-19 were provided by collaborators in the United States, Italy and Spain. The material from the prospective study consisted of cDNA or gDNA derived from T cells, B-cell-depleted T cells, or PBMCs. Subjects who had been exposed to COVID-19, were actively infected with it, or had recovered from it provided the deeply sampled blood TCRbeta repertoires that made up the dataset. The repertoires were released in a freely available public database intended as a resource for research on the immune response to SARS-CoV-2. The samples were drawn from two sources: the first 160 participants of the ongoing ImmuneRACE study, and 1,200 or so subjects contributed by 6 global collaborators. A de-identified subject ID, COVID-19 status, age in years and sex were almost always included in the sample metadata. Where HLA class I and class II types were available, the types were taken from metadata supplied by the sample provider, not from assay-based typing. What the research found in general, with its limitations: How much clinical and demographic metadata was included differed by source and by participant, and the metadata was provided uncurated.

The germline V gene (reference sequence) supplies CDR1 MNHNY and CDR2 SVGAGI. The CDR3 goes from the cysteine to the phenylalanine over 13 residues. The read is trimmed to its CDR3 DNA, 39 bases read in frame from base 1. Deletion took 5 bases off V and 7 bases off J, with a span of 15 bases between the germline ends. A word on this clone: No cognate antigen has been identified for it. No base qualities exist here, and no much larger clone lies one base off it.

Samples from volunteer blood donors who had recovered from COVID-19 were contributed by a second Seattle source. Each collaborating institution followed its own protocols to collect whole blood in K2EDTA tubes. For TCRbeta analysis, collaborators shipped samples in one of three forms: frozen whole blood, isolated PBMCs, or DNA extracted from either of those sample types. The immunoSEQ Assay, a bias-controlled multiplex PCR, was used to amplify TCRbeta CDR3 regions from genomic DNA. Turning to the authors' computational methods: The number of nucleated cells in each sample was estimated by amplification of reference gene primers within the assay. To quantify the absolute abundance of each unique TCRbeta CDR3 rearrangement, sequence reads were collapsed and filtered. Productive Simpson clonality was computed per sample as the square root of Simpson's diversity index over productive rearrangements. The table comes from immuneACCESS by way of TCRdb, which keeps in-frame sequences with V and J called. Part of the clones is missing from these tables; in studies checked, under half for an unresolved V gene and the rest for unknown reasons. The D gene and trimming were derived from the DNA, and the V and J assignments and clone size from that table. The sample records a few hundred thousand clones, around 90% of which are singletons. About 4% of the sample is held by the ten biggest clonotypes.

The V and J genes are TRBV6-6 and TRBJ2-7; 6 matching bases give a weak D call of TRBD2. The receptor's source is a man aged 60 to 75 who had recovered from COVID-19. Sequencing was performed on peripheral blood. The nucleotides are TGTGCCAGCAGTCCGGGACTCCCTGGGGAGCAGTACTTC. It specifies CASSPGLPGEQYF.